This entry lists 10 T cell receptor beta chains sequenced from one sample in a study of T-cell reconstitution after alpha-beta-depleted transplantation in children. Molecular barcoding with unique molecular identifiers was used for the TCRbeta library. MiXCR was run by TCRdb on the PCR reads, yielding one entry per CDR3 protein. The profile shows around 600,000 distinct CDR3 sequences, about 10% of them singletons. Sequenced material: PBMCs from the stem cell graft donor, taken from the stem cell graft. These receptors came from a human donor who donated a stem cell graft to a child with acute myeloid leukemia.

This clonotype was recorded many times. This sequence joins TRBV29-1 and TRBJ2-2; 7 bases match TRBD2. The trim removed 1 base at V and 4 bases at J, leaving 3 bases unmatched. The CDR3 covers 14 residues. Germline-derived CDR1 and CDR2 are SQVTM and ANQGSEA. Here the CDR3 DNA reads TGCAGCGTTGAAGGGACTAGGGGCACCGGGGAGCTGTTTTTT. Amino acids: CSVEGTRGTGELFF.

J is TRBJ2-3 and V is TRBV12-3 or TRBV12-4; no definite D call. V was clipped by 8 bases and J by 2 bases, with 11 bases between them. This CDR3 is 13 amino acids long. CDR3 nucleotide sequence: TGTGCCAGCCGGACGGATTACACAGATACGCAGTATTTT. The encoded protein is CASRTDYTDTQYF.

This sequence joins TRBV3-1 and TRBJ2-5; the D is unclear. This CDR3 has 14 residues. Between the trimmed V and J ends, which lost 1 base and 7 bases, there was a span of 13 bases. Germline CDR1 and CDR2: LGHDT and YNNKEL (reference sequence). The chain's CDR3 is CASSQGGTLGTQYF. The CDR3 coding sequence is TGTGCCAGCAGCCAAGGCGGAACCCTGGGGACCCAGTACTTC.

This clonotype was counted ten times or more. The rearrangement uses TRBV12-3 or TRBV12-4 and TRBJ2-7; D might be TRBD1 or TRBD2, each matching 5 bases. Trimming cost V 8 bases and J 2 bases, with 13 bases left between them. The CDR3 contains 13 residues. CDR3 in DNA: TGTGCCAGCCTCCAAGCGGACACCTACGAGCAGTACTTC. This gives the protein CASLQADTYEQYF.

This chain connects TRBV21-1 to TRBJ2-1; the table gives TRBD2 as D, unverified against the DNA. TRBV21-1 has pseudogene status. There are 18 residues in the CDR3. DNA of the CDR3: TGTGCCAGCAGCAAATGTGTACAGCGGGAAGATACCTACAATGAGCAGTTCTTC. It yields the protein CASSKCVQREDTYNEQFF.

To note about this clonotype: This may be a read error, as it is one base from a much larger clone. The CDR3 protein is CASSFVTGELFF. In nucleotides, the CDR3 is TGTGCCAGCAGTTTCGTCACCGGGGAGCTGTTTTTT. The genes are TRBV12-3 or TRBV12-4 and TRBJ2-2; D is unclear. V was clipped by 3 bases and J by 4 bases, with 3 bases between them. The CDR3 loop spans 12 amino acids.

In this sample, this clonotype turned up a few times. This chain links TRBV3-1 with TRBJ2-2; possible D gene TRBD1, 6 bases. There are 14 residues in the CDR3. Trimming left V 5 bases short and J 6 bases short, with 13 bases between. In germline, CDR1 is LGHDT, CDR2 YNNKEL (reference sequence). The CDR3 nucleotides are TGTGCCAGCAGCTTTACAGGGATGGCCGGGGAGCTGTTTTTT. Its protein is CASSFTGMAGELFF.

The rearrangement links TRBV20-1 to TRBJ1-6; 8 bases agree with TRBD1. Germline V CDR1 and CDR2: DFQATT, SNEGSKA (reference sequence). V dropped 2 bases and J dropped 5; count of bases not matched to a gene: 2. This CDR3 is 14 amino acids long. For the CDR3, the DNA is TGCAGTGCTAGAACAGGGGGGAATAATTCACCCCTCCACTTT. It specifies CSARTGGNNSPLHF.

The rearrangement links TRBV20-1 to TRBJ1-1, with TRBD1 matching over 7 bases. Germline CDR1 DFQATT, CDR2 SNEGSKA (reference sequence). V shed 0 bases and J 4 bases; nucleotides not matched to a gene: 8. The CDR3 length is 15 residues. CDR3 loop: CSARDLKGAATEAFF. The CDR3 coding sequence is TGCAGTGCTAGAGATCTTAAGGGGGCTGCCACTGAAGCTTTCTTT.

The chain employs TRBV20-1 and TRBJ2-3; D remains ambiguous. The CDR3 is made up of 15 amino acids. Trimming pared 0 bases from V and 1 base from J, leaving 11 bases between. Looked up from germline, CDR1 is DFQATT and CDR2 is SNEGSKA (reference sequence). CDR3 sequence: CSARDGGLRTDTQYF. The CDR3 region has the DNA TGCAGTGCTAGAGATGGTGGGTTGCGCACAGATACGCAGTATTTT.